The rows below give T cell receptor beta chains drawn from one sample of a study of T cell repertoires in cytomegalovirus infection. TCRdb re-called the reads through MiXCR, storing one row per CDR3 protein. The sample yields roughly 310,000 distinct CDR3 sequences, roughly 15% seen once. The sequenced sample was PBMCs. Receptors were obtained from a human donor in good health (CMV status not recorded). Some clones in this sample may be carry-over from other donors' samples. CDR3s include the opening cysteine and the closing phenylalanine or tryptophan. D genes are given only for firm matches. Size is stated for part of the rows, as once, few or many counts, or as a class when the clone is expanded.

clone_size: many
d_call: .
j_call: TRBJ1-2
cdr3_length: 14
v_call: TRBV19
cdr3_nt: TGTGCCAGTATGGACGACAGCCATGGCTATGGCTACACCTTC
cdr3_aa: CASMDDSHGYGYTF

clone_size: .
d_call: .
j_call: TRBJ1-5
cdr3_length: 14
v_call: TRBV6-6
cdr3_nt: TGTGCCGCCACTACAGGGAACGGCAATCAGCCCCAGCATTTT
cdr3_aa: CAATTGNGNQPQHF

clone_size: .
d_call: .
j_call: TRBJ1-6
cdr3_length: 13
v_call: TRBV7-9
cdr3_nt: TGTGCCAGCAGCTTCGGGGCTAATTCACCCCTCCACTTT
cdr3_aa: CASSFGANSPLHF

clone_size: many
d_call: .
j_call: TRBJ1-1
cdr3_length: 14
v_call: TRBV5-5
cdr3_nt: TGTGCCAGCGCTGTGGAGAAAGGAAACACTGAAGCTTTCTTT
cdr3_aa: CASAVEKGNTEAFF

clone_size: few
d_call: .
j_call: TRBJ2-3
cdr3_length: 14
v_call: TRBV7-9
cdr3_nt: TGTGCCAGCAGCTACGTTGACAGCACAGATACGCAGTATTTT
cdr3_aa: CASSYVDSTDTQYF

clone_size: .
d_call: .
j_call: TRBJ1-2
cdr3_length: 14
v_call: TRBV2
cdr3_nt: TGTGCCAGCAGTGAATCAACAGTTAACTATGGCTACACCTTC
cdr3_aa: CASSESTVNYGYTF

clone_size: many
d_call: .
j_call: TRBJ1-2
cdr3_length: 15
v_call: TRBV4-2
cdr3_nt: TGTGCCAGCAGCCAGACCTTGGAGGGGAACTATGGCTACACCTTC
cdr3_aa: CASSQTLEGNYGYTF

clone_size: few
d_call: TRBD1
j_call: TRBJ1-1
cdr3_length: 14
v_call: TRBV6-6
cdr3_nt: TGTGCCAGCAGTTCGGGACAGGCGGACACTGAAGCTTTCTTT
cdr3_aa: CASSSGQADTEAFF

clone_size: many
d_call: .
j_call: TRBJ2-5
cdr3_length: 14
v_call: TRBV7-2
cdr3_nt: TGTGCCAGCAGCTTACTGGGGCTCCAAGAGACCCAGTACTTC
cdr3_aa: CASSLLGLQETQYF

clone_size: few
d_call: .
j_call: TRBJ2-1
cdr3_length: 12
v_call: TRBV28
cdr3_nt: TGTGCCAGCAGTTTCCACTTGGCAGGGCAGTTCTTC
cdr3_aa: CASSFHLAGQFF

clone_size: many
d_call: .
j_call: TRBJ1-5
cdr3_length: 16
v_call: TRBV6-6
cdr3_nt: TGTGCCAGCAGTCAGGGCAGGGCTCCCCAAGATCAGCCCCAGCATTTT
cdr3_aa: CASSQGRAPQDQPQHF

clone_size: many
d_call: TRBD1
j_call: TRBJ2-2
cdr3_length: 16
v_call: TRBV6-5
cdr3_nt: TGTGCCAGCAGTTTCGTCCCGGGACAGGGTGGCGGGGAGCTGTTTTTT
cdr3_aa: CASSFVPGQGGGELFF

clone_size: .
d_call: .
j_call: TRBJ2-3
cdr3_length: 15
v_call: TRBV5-5
cdr3_nt: TGTGCCAGCAGCTTGTTAACTAAAAGCACAGATACGCAGTATTTT
cdr3_aa: CASSLLTKSTDTQYF

clone_size: many
d_call: TRBD2
j_call: TRBJ2-1
cdr3_length: 16
v_call: TRBV28
cdr3_nt: TGTGCCAGCAGTGATCAGAGCGGGGGGGCCCTCAATGAGCAGTTCTTC
cdr3_aa: CASSDQSGGALNEQFF

clone_size: many
d_call: TRBD2
j_call: TRBJ2-1
cdr3_length: 19
v_call: TRBV6-5
cdr3_nt: TGTGCCAGCAGTTACTCGAGGTCGACTAGCGGGGGGTTAGGGAATGAGCAGTTCTTC
cdr3_aa: CASSYSRSTSGGLGNEQFF

clone_size: few
d_call: .
j_call: TRBJ2-1
cdr3_length: 14
v_call: TRBV28
cdr3_nt: TGTGCCAGCAGTTTCCCTCACGCCTTCCATGAGCAGTTCTTC
cdr3_aa: CASSFPHAFHEQFF

clone_size: .
d_call: .
j_call: TRBJ2-2
cdr3_length: 16
v_call: TRBV6-5
cdr3_nt: TGTGCCAGCAGTTATTTCGGTCTGGTGGACACCGGGGAGCTGTTTTTT
cdr3_aa: CASSYFGLVDTGELFF

clone_size: .
d_call: .
j_call: TRBJ2-7
cdr3_length: 14
v_call: TRBV15
cdr3_nt: TGTGCCACCAGCAGAGTACACAGGTCCTACGAGCAGTACTTC
cdr3_aa: CATSRVHRSYEQYF

clone_size: few
d_call: .
j_call: TRBJ2-5
cdr3_length: 13
v_call: TRBV7-9
cdr3_nt: TGTGCCAGCAGCTTGCACAATGACGAGACCCAGTACTTC
cdr3_aa: CASSLHNDETQYF

clone_size: .
d_call: TRBD2
j_call: TRBJ2-7
cdr3_length: 14
v_call: TRBV28
cdr3_nt: TGTGCCAGCAGTGGAACTAGCGGGGCCTACGAGCAGTACTTC
cdr3_aa: CASSGTSGAYEQYF

clone_size: many
d_call: .
j_call: TRBJ1-3
cdr3_length: 21
v_call: TRBV7-2
cdr3_nt: TGTGCCAGCAGCTTTAGTGAGGACACCGGAATCTTGCCAAGCTCTGGAAACACCATATATTTT
cdr3_aa: CASSFSEDTGILPSSGNTIYF

clone_size: .
d_call: .
j_call: TRBJ1-2
cdr3_length: 12
v_call: TRBV6-6
cdr3_nt: TGTGCCAGCAGTTTGGAAGCGAGGGGCTACACCTTC
cdr3_aa: CASSLEARGYTF

clone_size: many
d_call: .
j_call: TRBJ2-1
cdr3_length: 14
v_call: TRBV11-2
cdr3_nt: TGTGCCAGCAGCCCTAACACGGGGGACAATGAGCAGTTCTTC
cdr3_aa: CASSPNTGDNEQFF

clone_size: .
d_call: TRBD1
j_call: TRBJ2-6
cdr3_length: 19
v_call: TRBV25-1
cdr3_nt: TGTGCCAGCAGTGCGACCCCGGGACAGGGCGCCTCTGGGGCCAACGTCCTGACTTTC
cdr3_aa: CASSATPGQGASGANVLTF

clone_size: few
d_call: TRBD1
j_call: TRBJ2-1
cdr3_length: 16
v_call: TRBV15
cdr3_nt: TGTGCCACCAGCAGACGGACAGGACCTTCTAGGAATGAGCAGTTCTTC
cdr3_aa: CATSRRTGPSRNEQFF

clone_size: .
d_call: .
j_call: TRBJ2-2
cdr3_length: 16
v_call: TRBV4-2
cdr3_nt: TGTGCCAGCAGCCAAGATCCGGGGGCTTGGACCGGGGAGCTGTTTTTT
cdr3_aa: CASSQDPGAWTGELFF

clone_size: .
d_call: .
j_call: TRBJ2-1
cdr3_length: 13
v_call: TRBV29-1
cdr3_nt: TGCAGCGTTGATTTAGGCAGGGGTAGTGAGCAGTTCTTC
cdr3_aa: CSVDLGRGSEQFF

clone_size: few
d_call: .
j_call: TRBJ2-7
cdr3_length: 13
v_call: TRBV20-1
cdr3_nt: TGCAGTGCTCCTAGACAGCTCTCCTACGAGCAGTACTTC
cdr3_aa: CSAPRQLSYEQYF

clone_size: few
d_call: .
j_call: TRBJ2-2
cdr3_length: 13
v_call: TRBV7-9
cdr3_nt: TGTGCCAGCAGGACTGGGGGAGCCGGGGAGCTGTTTTTT
cdr3_aa: CASRTGGAGELFF

clone_size: few
d_call: .
j_call: TRBJ2-7
cdr3_length: 15
v_call: TRBV5-4
cdr3_nt: TGTGCCAGCAGCTTGGACTCCCCGAGCTCCTACGAGCAGTACTTC
cdr3_aa: CASSLDSPSSYEQYF

clone_size: many
d_call: .
j_call: TRBJ1-1
cdr3_length: 15
v_call: TRBV7-2
cdr3_nt: TGTGCCAGCAGCTTAGCTGACCAGGGATGGACTGAAGCTTTCTTT
cdr3_aa: CASSLADQGWTEAFF

clone_size: many
d_call: .
j_call: TRBJ2-5
cdr3_length: 15
v_call: TRBV7-2
cdr3_nt: TGTGCCAGCAGCGTGGTGATTGGGTACCAAGAGACCCAGTACTTC
cdr3_aa: CASSVVIGYQETQYF

clone_size: many
d_call: TRBD2
j_call: TRBJ2-5
cdr3_length: 12
v_call: TRBV29-1
cdr3_nt: TGCAGCGGAGGAGCGGGGGAAGAGACCCAGTACTTC
cdr3_aa: CSGGAGEETQYF

clone_size: .
d_call: .
j_call: TRBJ2-1
cdr3_length: 15
v_call: TRBV11-3
cdr3_nt: TGTGCCAGCAGCTTAGTATCTAGCTCCTACAATGAGCAGTTCTTC
cdr3_aa: CASSLVSSSYNEQFF

clone_size: .
d_call: .
j_call: TRBJ1-1
cdr3_length: 13
v_call: TRBV12-3/TRBV12-4
cdr3_nt: TGTGCCAGCAGTTCGGGGGATAACACTGAAGCTTTCTTT
cdr3_aa: CASSSGDNTEAFF

clone_size: .
d_call: .
j_call: TRBJ2-6
cdr3_length: 17
v_call: TRBV2
cdr3_nt: TGTGCCAGTTTCGGGCAGGGCAAAACGGGGGGGGCCAACGTCCTGACTTTC
cdr3_aa: CASFGQGKTGGANVLTF

clone_size: .
d_call: .
j_call: TRBJ2-6
cdr3_length: 17
v_call: TRBV20-1
cdr3_nt: TGCAGTGCTATCCTACCTACAGGGTACTCTGGGGCCAACGTCCTGACTTTC
cdr3_aa: CSAILPTGYSGANVLTF

clone_size: .
d_call: .
j_call: TRBJ2-1
cdr3_length: 13
v_call: TRBV10-3
cdr3_nt: TGTGCCATCAGTGAGGGAAGTTACAATGAGCAGTTCTTC
cdr3_aa: CAISEGSYNEQFF

clone_size: few
d_call: TRBD1
j_call: TRBJ2-3
cdr3_length: 14
v_call: TRBV10-3
cdr3_nt: TGTGCCACTCGAGGACAGGGGGCGGCAGATACGCAGTATTTT
cdr3_aa: CATRGQGAADTQYF

clone_size: .
d_call: .
j_call: TRBJ1-5
cdr3_length: 15
v_call: TRBV20-1
cdr3_nt: TGCAGTGCTAGCAGAGGGGACACCATGGGTCAGCCCCAGCATTTT
cdr3_aa: CSASRGDTMGQPQHF